The 23 T cell receptor beta chains below come from one sample, sequenced in a study of response to subunit inactivated influenza vaccine. TCRdb reanalysed the RT-PCR reads using MiXCR and keeps one entry per CDR3 protein. The data hold hundreds of thousands of distinct CDR3 sequences, with about 25% observed a single time. The specimen was CD4+ T cells sorted from PBMCs, collected around 5 days after vaccination. These receptors were collected from a man aged 50 to 60 who received an inactivated influenza vaccine.

J is TRBJ2-4 and V is TRBV29-1; 9 nucleotides match TRBD1. The CDR3 spans 13 residues. The germline V gene encodes CDR1 SQVTM and CDR2 ANQGSEA. V was pared by 6 bases and J by 1 base, with 1 base of the junction left unmatched. The CDR3 DNA reads as TGCAGCGTACAGGGGGCTGCCAAAAACATTCAGTACTTC. Amino acid sequence: CSVQGAAKNIQYF. The whole variable domain, remainder taken from reference TRBV29-1 and TRBJ2-4, is SAVISQKPSRDICQRGTSLTIQCQVDSQVTMMFWYRQQPGQSLTLIATANQGSEATYESGFVIDKFPISRPNLTFSTLTVSNMSPEDSSIYLCSVQGAAKNIQYFGAGTRLSVL.

The chain recombines TRBV3-1 with TRBJ2-2; 8 bases fit TRBD1. The CDR3 runs to 16 residues. In germline, CDR1 is LGHDT, CDR2 YNNKEL (reference sequence). J was trimmed by 8 bases and V by 5 bases; bases with no gene match: 13. CDR3 nucleotide sequence: TGTGCCAGCAGCTTTGGGACAGGAGGAGGTTTTGGGGAGCTGTTTTTT. The encoded protein is CASSFGTGGGFGELFF.

This clonotype was picked up a small number of times. V usage is TRBV10-3 and J usage is TRBJ2-3; 9 nucleotides line up with TRBD1. This CDR3 is built from 15 residues. J gave up 3 bases and V 10 bases, and 11 bases lay outside the gene matches. CDR1 and CDR2 (germline): ENHRY, SYGVKD. The CDR3 loop is CATHPRTGETDTQYF. In nucleotides, the CDR3 is TGTGCCACCCACCCCAGGACAGGGGAAACAGATACGCAGTATTTT.

The DNA for the CDR3 is TGTGCCAGCAGCTTGGAGGGACTAGTTTTGGATACGCAGTATTTT. It codes for CASSLEGLVLDTQYF. V and J are TRBV5-5 and TRBJ2-3; 8 positions match TRBD2. CDR3 length equals 15 residues. Trimming cost V 0 bases and J 6 bases; bases outside gene matches: 6. CDR1 and CDR2 (germline): SGHKS, YYEKEE (reference sequence). Full variable domain (missing parts from reference TRBV5-5 and TRBJ2-3): DAGVTQSPTHLIKTRGQQVTLRCSPISGHKSVSWYQQVLGQGPQFIFQYYEKEERGRGNFPDRFSARQFPNYSSELNVNALLLGDSALYLCASSLEGLVLDTQYFGPGTRLTVL.

This chain connects TRBV12-3 or TRBV12-4 to TRBJ2-7, with 8 bases matching TRBD1. This CDR3 has 12 amino acids. V shed 8 bases, J shed 4 bases, and the junction held 4 bases outside the gene matches. Here the CDR3 reads CASRDRWYEQYF. Here the CDR3 DNA reads TGTGCCAGCCGGGACAGGTGGTACGAGCAGTACTTC.

The chain links TRBV7-2 to TRBJ2-3; D is unclear. This CDR3 has 16 amino acids. The ends were cut back, 0 bases at V and 6 bases at J, with 16 bases in the middle. Germline CDR1 reads SGHTA; CDR2 reads FQGNSA. In DNA, the CDR3 is TGTGCCAGCAGCTTAGCCCGACTGACCCCTCCGGATACGCAGTATTTT. Protein: CASSLARLTPPDTQYF.

This clonotype was observed a few times. The chain employs TRBV9 and TRBJ2-5, with D maybe TRBD2 (7 bases). With 0 bases removed from V and 5 bases from J, the gap between germline ends came to 14 bases. The CDR3 sequence is 15 residues long. Germline CDR1 is SGDLS and CDR2 is YYNGEE. The CDR3, as DNA: TGTGCCAGCAGCGTAGCGGGGGGCGCGAAGGAGACCCAGTACTTC. Its translation is CASSVAGGAKETQYF. Together with reference TRBV9 and TRBJ2-5, the CDR3 gives the full variable domain: DSGVTQTPKHLITATGQRVTLRCSPRSGDLSVYWYQQSLDQGLQFLIQYYNGEERAKGNILERFSAQQFPDLHSELNLSSLELGDSALYFCASSVAGGAKETQYFGPGTRLLVL.

V gene TRBV3-1 combines with J gene TRBJ1-1, with unresolved D. V gave up 4 bases and J gave up 0 bases, with 9 bases separating them. Per germline, CDR1 LGHDT and CDR2 YNNKEL (reference sequence). The CDR3 consists of 14 residues. The CDR3 region is CASSPAWVNTEAFF. CDR3 bases: TGTGCCAGCAGCCCGGCTTGGGTGAACACTGAAGCTTTCTTT.

The chain carries TRBV5-6 and TRBJ2-5; D could derive from TRBD1 or TRBD2 (5 bases each). Trimming pared 4 bases from V and 2 bases from J, leaving 12 bases between. The V gene's germline CDR1 is SGHDT and CDR2 YYEEEE. The CDR3 is made up of 14 amino acids. CDR3 region: CASSRGAMQETQYF. The DNA for the CDR3 is TGTGCCAGCAGCCGGGGCGCCATGCAAGAGACCCAGTACTTC.

This clonotype appeared a few times. The rearrangement joins TRBV5-1 to TRBJ1-4; D may be TRBD1 (6 bases). CDR3 size: 13 residues. Germline assignment: CDR1 SGHRS and CDR2 YFSETQ. Between the trimmed V and J ends, which lost 5 bases and 8 bases, there was a span of 13 bases. CDR3 in amino acids: CASRNQGTEKLFF. The DNA of the CDR3 is TGCGCCAGCAGAAACCAGGGGACAGAAAAACTGTTTTTT.

The CDR3 region is CASLWRANEQFF. In DNA, the CDR3 is TGTGCCAGCCTTTGGAGGGCCAATGAGCAGTTCTTC. The chain combines TRBV25-1 with TRBJ2-1, with D perhaps TRBD2 (6 bases). The CDR3 totals 12 residues. V was cut by 8 bases and J by 6 bases, with 11 bases left in between. Germline V gene lookup returns CDR1 MGHDK and CDR2 SYGVNS.

The chain has TRBV6-5 and TRBJ2-5; either TRBD1 or TRBD2 may fit D (5 bases each). CDR1 is MNHEY and CDR2 is SVGAGI in the germline V gene. Trimming left V 4 bases short and J 4 bases short, with 10 bases between. There are 13 residues in the CDR3. CDR3: CASSWGPTETQYF. Here the CDR3 DNA reads TGTGCCAGCAGTTGGGGACCTACAGAGACCCAGTACTTC.

The chain is built from TRBV9 and TRBJ2-1; 13 bases fit TRBD2. CDR1 is SGDLS and CDR2 is YYNGEE in the germline V gene. The J segment lost 4 bases and the V segment lost 4 bases, leaving 8 bases of the junction unmatched. This CDR3 is built from 17 residues. CDR3: CASSFRLAGGLYNEQFF. DNA for the CDR3: TGTGCCAGCAGCTTCCGACTAGCGGGAGGACTATACAATGAGCAGTTCTTC.

The table lists this clonotype with a few counts. The V gene is TRBV5-1, the J gene TRBJ2-4, with 9 bases fitting TRBD1. V was clipped by 1 base and J by 3 bases; unmatched bases: 11. This CDR3 comprises 18 residues. The germline CDR1 and CDR2 sequences are SGHRS and YFSETQ. CDR3 residues: CASSLSWGTGSFKNIQYF. CDR3 bases: TGCGCCAGCAGCTTGTCCTGGGGGACAGGGAGCTTCAAAAACATTCAGTACTTC.

The chain is built from TRBV10-1 and TRBJ1-1; D is ambiguous. V shed 3 bases and J shed 5 bases, with 10 bases lying between them. The germline V gene has CDR1 WNHNN and CDR2 SYGVQD (reference sequence). The CDR3 length is 13 residues. The DNA for the CDR3 is TGCGCCAGCAGTGACGCGGGGAGGACTGAAGCTTTCTTT. This sequence encodes CASSDAGRTEAFF.

The chain combines TRBV7-2 with TRBJ2-1, with D unresolved. Germline CDR1 and CDR2: SGHTA and FQGNSA. This CDR3 region has 14 residues. Deletions cut 1 base from V and 11 bases from J, with 15 bases between. The CDR3 DNA reads as TGTGCCAGCAGCTTAGGGGTCGAGTCTTCCCAGCAGTTCTTC. Translation gives CASSLGVESSQQFF.

This chain joins TRBV5-1 and TRBJ2-1; tentative D call: TRBD2 (5 bases). V lost 2 bases, J lost 2 bases, and 11 bases lay in between. The CDR3 spans 15 residues. Germline V CDR1 and CDR2: SGHRS, YFSETQ. The CDR3 region has the DNA TGCGCCAGCAGCTTAAGCGGTTACACCTACAATGAGCAGTTCTTC. Protein sequence: CASSLSGYTYNEQFF.

This clonotype came up a few times. V is TRBV11-2 and J is TRBJ2-2; a possible D gene is TRBD1 (6 bases). The CDR3 contains 14 residues. V gave up 4 bases and J gave up 4 bases, with 10 bases separating them. CDR1 is SGHAT and CDR2 is FQNNGV in the germline V gene. CDR3 nucleotide sequence: TGTGCCAGCAGCTACAAAGGGGGCACCGGGGAGCTGTTTTTT. It yields the protein CASSYKGGTGELFF.

This chain connects TRBV3-1 to TRBJ1-1, with D perhaps matching TRBD1 (6 bases). Per germline, CDR1 LGHDT and CDR2 YNNKEL (reference sequence). V was pared by 4 bases and J by 2 bases, with 8 bases between. This CDR3 has 13 amino acids. The CDR3 loop reads CASSRRGNTEAFF. Written as DNA, the CDR3 is TGTGCCAGCAGCCGCAGGGGAAACACTGAAGCTTTCTTT.

This sequence joins TRBV18 and TRBJ2-2; 7 bases are shared with TRBD1. V trimming: 4 bases; J trimming: 0 bases; junction bases outside the gene matches: 5. There are 16 residues in the CDR3. Germline CDR1 reads KGHSH; CDR2 reads LQKENI. This CDR3 is CASSLQGPANTGELFF. CDR3 DNA sequence: TGTGCCAGCTCACTACAGGGGCCCGCGAACACCGGGGAGCTGTTTTTT.

J is TRBJ2-7 and V is TRBV12-3 or TRBV12-4; unclear D gene. The V end was cut by 6 bases, the J end by 6 bases, with 12 bases between. The length of the CDR3 is 12 residues. In DNA form, the CDR3 reads TGTGCCAGCAGCCAACTATTTCGCGAGCAGTACTTC. It encodes CASSQLFREQYF.

The V gene is TRBV4-3, the J gene TRBJ2-7; 7 bases line up with TRBD1. CDR1 and CDR2 (germline): LGHNA, YSLEER. The CDR3 extends over 14 amino acids. With 4 bases clipped from V and 9 bases from J, the junction kept 12 bases outside the gene matches. CDR3 sequence (DNA): TGCGCCAGCAGCCCCGGAACAGGGGTAGGGGTGCAGTACTTC. This sequence encodes CASSPGTGVGVQYF.

In this sample, this clonotype turned up many times. This chain links TRBV4-1 with TRBJ1-1, with D perhaps matching TRBD1 (5 bases). V was cut by 2 bases and J by 4 bases, with 17 bases left in between. The CDR3 has 16 amino acids. Germline V gene data show CDR1 as MGHRA and CDR2 as YSYEKL. The CDR3 loop is CASSQPGPRGVTEAFF. CDR3 nucleotide sequence: TGCGCCAGCAGCCAACCGGGACCTAGGGGAGTCACTGAAGCTTTCTTT.